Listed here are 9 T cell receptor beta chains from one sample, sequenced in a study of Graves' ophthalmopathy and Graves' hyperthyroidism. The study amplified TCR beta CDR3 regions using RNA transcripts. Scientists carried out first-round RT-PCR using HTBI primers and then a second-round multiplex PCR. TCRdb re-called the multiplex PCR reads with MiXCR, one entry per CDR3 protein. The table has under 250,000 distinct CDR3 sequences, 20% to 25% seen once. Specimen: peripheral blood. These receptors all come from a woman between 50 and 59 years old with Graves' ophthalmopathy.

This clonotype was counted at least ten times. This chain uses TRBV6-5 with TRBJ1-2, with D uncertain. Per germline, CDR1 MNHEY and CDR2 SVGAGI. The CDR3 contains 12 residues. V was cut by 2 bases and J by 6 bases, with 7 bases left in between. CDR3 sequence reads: CASSYISDGYTF. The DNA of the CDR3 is TGTGCCAGCAGTTACATTTCAGATGGCTACACCTTC.

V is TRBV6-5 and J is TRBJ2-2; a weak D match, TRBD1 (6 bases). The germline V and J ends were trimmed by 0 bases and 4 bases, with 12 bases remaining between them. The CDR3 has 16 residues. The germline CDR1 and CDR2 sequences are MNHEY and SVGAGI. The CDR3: CASSYSPGHRTGELFF. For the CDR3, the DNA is TGTGCCAGCAGTTACTCACCGGGACACCGCACCGGGGAGCTGTTTTTT.

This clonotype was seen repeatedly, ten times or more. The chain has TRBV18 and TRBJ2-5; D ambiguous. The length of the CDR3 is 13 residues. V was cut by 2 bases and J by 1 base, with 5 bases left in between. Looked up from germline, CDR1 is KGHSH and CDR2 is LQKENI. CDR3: CASSPGIQETQYF. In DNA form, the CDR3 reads TGTGCCAGCTCACCAGGGATCCAAGAGACCCAGTACTTC.

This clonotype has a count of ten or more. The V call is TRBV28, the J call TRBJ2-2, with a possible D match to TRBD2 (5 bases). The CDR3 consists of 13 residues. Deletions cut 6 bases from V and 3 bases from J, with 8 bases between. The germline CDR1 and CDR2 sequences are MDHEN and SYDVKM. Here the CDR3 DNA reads TGTGCCAGCAGCCCCGGGGACACCGGGGAGCTGTTTTTT. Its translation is CASSPGDTGELFF.

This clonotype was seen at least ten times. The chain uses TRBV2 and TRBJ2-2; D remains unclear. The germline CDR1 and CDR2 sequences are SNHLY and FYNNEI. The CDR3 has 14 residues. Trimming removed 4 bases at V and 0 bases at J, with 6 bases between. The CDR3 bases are TGTGCCAGCAGTGTTGACACGAACACCGGGGAGCTGTTTTTT. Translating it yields CASSVDTNTGELFF.

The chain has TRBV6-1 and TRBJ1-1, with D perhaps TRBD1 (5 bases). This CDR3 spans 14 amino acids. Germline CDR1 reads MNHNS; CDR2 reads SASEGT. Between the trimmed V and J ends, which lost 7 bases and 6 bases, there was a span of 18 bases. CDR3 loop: CASTELRDTAEAFF. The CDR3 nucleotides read TGTGCCAGCACCGAACTCAGGGATACGGCTGAAGCTTTCTTT.

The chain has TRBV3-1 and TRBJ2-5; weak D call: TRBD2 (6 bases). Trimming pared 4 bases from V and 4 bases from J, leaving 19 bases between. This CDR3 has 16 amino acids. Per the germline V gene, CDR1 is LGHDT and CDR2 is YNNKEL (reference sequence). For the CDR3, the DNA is TGTGCCAGCAGCCCGCAGACTGGAGTGCGGGGAGAGACCCAGTACTTC. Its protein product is CASSPQTGVRGETQYF.

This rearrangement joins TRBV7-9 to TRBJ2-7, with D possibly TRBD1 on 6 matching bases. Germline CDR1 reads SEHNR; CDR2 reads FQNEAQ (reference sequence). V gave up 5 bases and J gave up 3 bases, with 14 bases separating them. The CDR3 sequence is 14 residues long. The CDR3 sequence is CASSESTGIYEQYF. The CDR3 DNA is TGTGCCAGCAGCGAATCTACAGGGATCTACGAGCAGTACTTC.

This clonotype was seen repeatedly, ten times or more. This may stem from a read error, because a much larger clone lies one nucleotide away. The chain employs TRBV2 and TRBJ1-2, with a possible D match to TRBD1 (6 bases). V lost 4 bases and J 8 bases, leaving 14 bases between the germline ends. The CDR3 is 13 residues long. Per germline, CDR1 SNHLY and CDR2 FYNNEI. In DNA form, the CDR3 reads TGTGCCAGCAGTGGCGGGGGCCGGTTGGGCTACACCTTC. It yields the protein CASSGGGRLGYTF.